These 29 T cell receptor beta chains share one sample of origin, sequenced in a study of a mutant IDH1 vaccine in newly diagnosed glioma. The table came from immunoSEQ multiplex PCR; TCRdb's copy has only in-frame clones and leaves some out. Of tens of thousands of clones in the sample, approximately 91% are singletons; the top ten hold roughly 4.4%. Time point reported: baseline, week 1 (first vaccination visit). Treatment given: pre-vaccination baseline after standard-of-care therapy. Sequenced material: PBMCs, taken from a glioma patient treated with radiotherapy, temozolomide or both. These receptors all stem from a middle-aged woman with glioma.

CDR3 bases: TGTGCCAGCAGCCCGATTCTCTCTGGAAACACCATATATTTT. Amino acid sequence: CASSPILSGNTIYF. The gene calls are TRBV7-2 and TRBJ1-3; D unresolved. From germline, CDR1 is SGHTA and CDR2 FQGNSA. This CDR3 is 14 amino acids long. The ends were cut back, 5 bases at V and 0 bases at J, with 8 bases in the middle.

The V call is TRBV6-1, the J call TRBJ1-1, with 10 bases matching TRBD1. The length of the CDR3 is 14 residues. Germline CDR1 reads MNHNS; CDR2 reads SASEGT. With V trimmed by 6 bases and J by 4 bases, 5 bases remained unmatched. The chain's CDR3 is CASRRGQGITEAFF. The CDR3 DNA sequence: TGTGCCAGCAGAAGGGGACAGGGGATCACTGAAGCTTTCTTT.

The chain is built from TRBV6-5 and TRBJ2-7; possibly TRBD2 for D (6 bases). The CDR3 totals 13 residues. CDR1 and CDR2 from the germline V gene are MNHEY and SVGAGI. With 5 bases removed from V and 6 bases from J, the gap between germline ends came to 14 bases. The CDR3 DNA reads TGTGCCAGCAGTAAGGGACTCTCGGGCGAGCAGTACTTC. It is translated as CASSKGLSGEQYF.

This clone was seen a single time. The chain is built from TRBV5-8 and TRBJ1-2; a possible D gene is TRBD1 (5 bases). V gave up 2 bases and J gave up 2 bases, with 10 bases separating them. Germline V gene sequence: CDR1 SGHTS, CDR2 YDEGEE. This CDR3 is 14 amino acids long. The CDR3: CASSFKGANYGYTF. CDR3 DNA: TGTGCCAGCAGCTTCAAAGGGGCGAACTATGGCTACACCTTC. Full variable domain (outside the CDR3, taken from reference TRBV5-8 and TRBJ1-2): EAGVTQSPTHLIKTRGQQATLRCSPISGHTSVYWYQQALGLGLQFLLWYDEGEERNRGNFPPRFSGRQFPNYSSELNVNALELEDSALYLCASSFKGANYGYTFGSGTRLTVV.

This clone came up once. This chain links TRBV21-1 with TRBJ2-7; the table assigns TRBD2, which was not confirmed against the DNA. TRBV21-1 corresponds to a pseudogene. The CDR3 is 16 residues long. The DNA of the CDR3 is TGTGCCAGCAGCATCCGAGATAGCGGGGGGGGCTACGAGCAGTACTTC. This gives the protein CASSIRDSGGGYEQYF.

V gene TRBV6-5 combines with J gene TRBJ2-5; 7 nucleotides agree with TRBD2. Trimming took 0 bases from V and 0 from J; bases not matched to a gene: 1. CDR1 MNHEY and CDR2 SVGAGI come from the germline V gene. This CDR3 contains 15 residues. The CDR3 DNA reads TGTGCCAGCAGTTACTCGAGCGGGAACCAAGAGACCCAGTACTTC. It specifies CASSYSSGNQETQYF.

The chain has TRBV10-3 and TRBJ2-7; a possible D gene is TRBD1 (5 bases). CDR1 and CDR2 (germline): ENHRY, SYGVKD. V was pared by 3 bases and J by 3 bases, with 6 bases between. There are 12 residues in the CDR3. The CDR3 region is CAISDQGYEQYF. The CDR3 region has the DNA TGTGCCATCAGTGACCAGGGCTACGAGCAGTACTTC.

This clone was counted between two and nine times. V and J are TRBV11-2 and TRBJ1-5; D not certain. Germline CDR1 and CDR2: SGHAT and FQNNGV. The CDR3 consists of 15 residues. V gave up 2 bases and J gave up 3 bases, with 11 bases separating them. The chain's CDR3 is CASSLTAGLNQPQHF. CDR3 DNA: TGTGCCAGCAGCTTAACGGCCGGCCTCAATCAGCCCCAGCATTTT. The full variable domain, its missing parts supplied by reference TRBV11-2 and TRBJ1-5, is EAGVAQSPRYKIIEKRQSVAFWCNPISGHATLYWYQQILGQGPKLLIQFQNNGVVDDSQLPKDRFSAERLKGVDSTLKIQPAKLEDSAVYLCASSLTAGLNQPQHFGDGTRLSIL.

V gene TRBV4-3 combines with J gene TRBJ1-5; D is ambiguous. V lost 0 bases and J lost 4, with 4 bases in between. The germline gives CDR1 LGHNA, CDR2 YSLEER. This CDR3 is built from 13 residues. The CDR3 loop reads CASSQERNQPQHF. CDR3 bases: TGCGCCAGCAGCCAAGAGAGGAATCAGCCCCAGCATTTT.

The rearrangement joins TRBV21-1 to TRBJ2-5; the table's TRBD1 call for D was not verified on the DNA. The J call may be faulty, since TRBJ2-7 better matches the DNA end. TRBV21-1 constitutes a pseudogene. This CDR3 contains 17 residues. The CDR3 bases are TGTGCCAGCAGGCCCACCCCCCCCCGGACAGGGTGGTACGAGCAGTACTTC. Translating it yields CASRPTPPRTGWYEQYF.

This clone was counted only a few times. As DNA, the CDR3 is TGTGCCTTCCAGGGGATGAACACTGAAGCTTTCTTT. Its translation: CAFQGMNTEAFF. The V gene is TRBV30, the J gene TRBJ1-1; D is possibly TRBD1 (6 bases). The ends were cut back, 7 bases at V and 0 bases at J, with 9 bases in the middle. The CDR3 sequence is 12 residues long. Germline values: CDR1 GTSNPN, CDR2 SVGIG (reference sequence).

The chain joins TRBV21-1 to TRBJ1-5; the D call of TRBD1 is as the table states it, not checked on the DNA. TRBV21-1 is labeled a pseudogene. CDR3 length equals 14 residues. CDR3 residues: CASSSRTGNQPQHF. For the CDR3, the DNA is TGTGCCAGCAGCAGCAGGACAGGCAATCAGCCCCAGCATTTT.

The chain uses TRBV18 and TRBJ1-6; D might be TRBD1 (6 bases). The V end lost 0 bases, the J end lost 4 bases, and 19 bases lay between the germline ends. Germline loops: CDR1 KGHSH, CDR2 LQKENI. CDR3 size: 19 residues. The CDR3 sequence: CASSPPFPLGQFYNSPLHF. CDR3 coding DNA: TGTGCCAGCTCACCACCTTTCCCGCTTGGACAGTTTTATAATTCACCCCTCCACTTT. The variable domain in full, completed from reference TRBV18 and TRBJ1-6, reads NAGVMQNPRHLVRRRGQEARLRCSPMKGHSHVYWYRQLPEEGLKFMVYLQKENIIDESGMPKERFSAEFPKEGPSILRIQQVVRGDSAAYFCASSPPFPLGQFYNSPLHFGNGTRLTVT.

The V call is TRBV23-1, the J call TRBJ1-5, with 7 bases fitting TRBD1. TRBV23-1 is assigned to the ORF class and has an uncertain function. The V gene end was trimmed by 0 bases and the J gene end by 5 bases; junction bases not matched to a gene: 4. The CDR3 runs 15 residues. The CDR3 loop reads CASSQSPQGDQPQHF. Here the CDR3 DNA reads TGCGCCAGCAGTCAATCCCCGCAGGGGGATCAGCCCCAGCATTTT.

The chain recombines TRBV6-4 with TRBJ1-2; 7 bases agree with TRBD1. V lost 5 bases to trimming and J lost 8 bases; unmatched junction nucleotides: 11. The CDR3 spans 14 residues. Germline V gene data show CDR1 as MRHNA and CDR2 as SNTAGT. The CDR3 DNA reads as TGTGCCAGCAGTCCGTCAGGGGGGCTCGGGGGCTACACCTTC. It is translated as CASSPSGGLGGYTF.

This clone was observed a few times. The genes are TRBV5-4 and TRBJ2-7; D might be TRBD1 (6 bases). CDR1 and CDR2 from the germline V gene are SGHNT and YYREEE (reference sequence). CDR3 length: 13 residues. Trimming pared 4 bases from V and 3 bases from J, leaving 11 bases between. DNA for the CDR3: TGTGCCAGCAGCCTCCCGACAGGCTACGAGCAGTACTTC. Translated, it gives CASSLPTGYEQYF.

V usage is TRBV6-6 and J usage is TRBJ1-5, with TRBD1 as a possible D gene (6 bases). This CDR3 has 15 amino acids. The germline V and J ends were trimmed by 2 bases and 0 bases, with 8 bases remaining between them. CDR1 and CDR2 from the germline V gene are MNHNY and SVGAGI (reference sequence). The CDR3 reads CASSYGTYSNQPQHF. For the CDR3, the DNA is TGTGCCAGCAGTTACGGGACATATAGCAATCAGCCCCAGCATTTT.

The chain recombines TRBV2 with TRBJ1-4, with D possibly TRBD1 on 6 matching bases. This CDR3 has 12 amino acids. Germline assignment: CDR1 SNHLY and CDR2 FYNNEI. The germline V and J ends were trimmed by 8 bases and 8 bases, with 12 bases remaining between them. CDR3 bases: TGTGCCAGCGTAGGGGGTCGGGAAAAACTGTTTTTT. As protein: CASVGGREKLFF.

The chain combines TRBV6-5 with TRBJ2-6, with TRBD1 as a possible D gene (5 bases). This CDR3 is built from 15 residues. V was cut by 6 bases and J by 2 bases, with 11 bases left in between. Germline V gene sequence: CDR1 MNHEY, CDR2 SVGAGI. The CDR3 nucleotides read TGTGCCAGCAGCAGAGTCAGGGCTGGGGCCAACGTCCTGACTTTC. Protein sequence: CASSRVRAGANVLTF.

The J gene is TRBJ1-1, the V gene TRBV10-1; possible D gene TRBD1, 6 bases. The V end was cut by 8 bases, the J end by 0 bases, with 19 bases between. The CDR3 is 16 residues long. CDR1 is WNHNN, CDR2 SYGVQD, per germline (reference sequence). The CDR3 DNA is TGCGCCAGCGTCTGGACAGAGGGCCGCATGAACACTGAAGCTTTCTTT. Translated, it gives CASVWTEGRMNTEAFF.

The CDR3: CASSHRDRGGNEAFF. Here the CDR3 DNA reads TGCGCCAGCAGCCACCGAGACAGGGGGGGGAATGAAGCTTTCTTT. V usage is TRBV4-1 and J usage is TRBJ1-1; 9 positions agree with TRBD1. Trimming cost V 3 bases and J 7 bases; bases outside gene matches: 9. This CDR3 region has 15 residues. CDR1 and CDR2 from the germline V gene are MGHRA and YSYEKL.

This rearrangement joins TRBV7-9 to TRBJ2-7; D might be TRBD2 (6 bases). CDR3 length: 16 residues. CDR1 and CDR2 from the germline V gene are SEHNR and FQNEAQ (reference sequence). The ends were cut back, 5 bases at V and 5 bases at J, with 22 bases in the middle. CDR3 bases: TGTGCCAGCAGCCCCAGGAGGGGAGAGGAACGGAACGAGCAGTACTTC. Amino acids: CASSPRRGEERNEQYF.

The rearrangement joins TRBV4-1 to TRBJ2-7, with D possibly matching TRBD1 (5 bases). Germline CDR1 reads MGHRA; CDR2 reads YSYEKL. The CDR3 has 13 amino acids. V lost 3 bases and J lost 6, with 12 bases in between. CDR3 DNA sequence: TGCGCCAGCAGCCAGGAATCAGGGTCCGAGCAGTACTTC. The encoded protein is CASSQESGSEQYF.

The CDR3 coding sequence is TGTGCCAGCAGCCGCCAGGGCTATGGCTACACCTTC. This gives the protein CASSRQGYGYTF. This rearrangement joins TRBV6-5 to TRBJ1-2; possible D gene TRBD1, 5 bases. The germline V gene has CDR1 MNHEY and CDR2 SVGAGI. This CDR3 spans 12 amino acids. Deletions cut 6 bases from V and 4 bases from J, with 9 bases between.

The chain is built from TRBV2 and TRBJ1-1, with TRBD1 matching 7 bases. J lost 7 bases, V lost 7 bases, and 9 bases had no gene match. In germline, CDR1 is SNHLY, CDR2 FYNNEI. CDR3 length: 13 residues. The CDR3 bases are TGTGCCAGCACCTCAATTTGGACAGGTGAAGCTTTCTTT. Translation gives CASTSIWTGEAFF.

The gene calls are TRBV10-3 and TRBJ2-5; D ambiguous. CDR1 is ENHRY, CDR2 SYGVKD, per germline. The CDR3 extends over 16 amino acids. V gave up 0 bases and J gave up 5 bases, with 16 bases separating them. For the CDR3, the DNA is TGTGCCATCAGTGAGTCCGGCGGCGTGAAAAGTGAGACCCAGTACTTC. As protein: CAISESGGVKSETQYF.

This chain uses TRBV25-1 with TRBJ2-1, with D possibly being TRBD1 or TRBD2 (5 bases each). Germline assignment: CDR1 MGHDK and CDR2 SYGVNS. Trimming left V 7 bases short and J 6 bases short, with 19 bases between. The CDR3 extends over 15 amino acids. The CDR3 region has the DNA TGTGCCAGCAAATCAAGTCGGGACCGACCCAATGAGCAGTTCTTC. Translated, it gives CASKSSRDRPNEQFF.

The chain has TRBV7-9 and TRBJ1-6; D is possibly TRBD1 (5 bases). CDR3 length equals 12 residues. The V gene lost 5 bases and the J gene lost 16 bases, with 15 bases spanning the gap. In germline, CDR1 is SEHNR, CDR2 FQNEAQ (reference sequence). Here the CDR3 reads CASSKSDRSLHF. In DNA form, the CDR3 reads TGTGCCAGCAGCAAATCCGACAGATCTCTCCACTTT.

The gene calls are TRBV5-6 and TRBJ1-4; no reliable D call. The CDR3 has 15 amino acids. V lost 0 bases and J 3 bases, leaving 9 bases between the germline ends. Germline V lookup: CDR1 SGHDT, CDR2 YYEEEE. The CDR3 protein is CASSLALGSNEKLFF. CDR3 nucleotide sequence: TGTGCCAGCAGCTTGGCCCTCGGGTCTAATGAAAAACTGTTTTTT. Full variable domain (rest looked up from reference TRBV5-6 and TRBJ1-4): DAGVTQSPTHLIKTRGQQVTLRCSPKSGHDTVSWYQQALGQGPQFIFQYYEEEERQRGNFPDRFSGHQFPNYSSELNVNALLLGDSALYLCASSLALGSNEKLFFGSGTQLSVL.